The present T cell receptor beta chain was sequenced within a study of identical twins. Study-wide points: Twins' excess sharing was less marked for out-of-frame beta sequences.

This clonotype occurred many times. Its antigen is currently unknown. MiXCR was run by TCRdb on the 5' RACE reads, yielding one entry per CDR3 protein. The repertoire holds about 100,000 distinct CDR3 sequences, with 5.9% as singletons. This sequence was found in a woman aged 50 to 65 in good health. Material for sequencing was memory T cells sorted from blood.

CDR3 DNA: TGTGCCAGCAGCCCAACTAGCGGGGGCAACAATGAGCAGTTCTTC. This encodes CASSPTSGGNNEQFF. This sequence joins TRBV4-2 and TRBJ2-1; 11 bases are shared with TRBD2. Trimming cost V 4 bases and J 5 bases; bases outside gene matches: 4. CDR1 and CDR2 (germline): LGHNA, YNFKEQ. This CDR3 is built from 15 residues.